This T cell receptor (beta chain) was obtained from a study of cytomegalovirus exposure and HLA in healthy donors. Vbeta (60) and Jbeta (13) primers were used in the PCR. Libraries were prepared by immunoSEQ multiplex PCR; TCRdb keeps only in-frame clonotypes and omits some of them. This table has 100,000 to 150,000 clones, 81% appearing once. The germline V and J ends were trimmed by 2 bases and 7 bases, with 20 bases remaining between them. Germline-derived CDR1 and CDR2 are MNHNS and SASEGT. The CDR3 spans 16 residues. The clonotype comes from a man younger than 35 in good health and CMV-seropositive. The rearrangement uses TRBV6-1 and TRBJ1-1; D uncertain. Sequenced: PBMCs. CDR3 in DNA: TGTGCCAGCAGTGAATGGCCGGGGTTGGAATTTTATGAAGCTTTCTTT. Its translation is CASSEWPGLEFYEAFF.